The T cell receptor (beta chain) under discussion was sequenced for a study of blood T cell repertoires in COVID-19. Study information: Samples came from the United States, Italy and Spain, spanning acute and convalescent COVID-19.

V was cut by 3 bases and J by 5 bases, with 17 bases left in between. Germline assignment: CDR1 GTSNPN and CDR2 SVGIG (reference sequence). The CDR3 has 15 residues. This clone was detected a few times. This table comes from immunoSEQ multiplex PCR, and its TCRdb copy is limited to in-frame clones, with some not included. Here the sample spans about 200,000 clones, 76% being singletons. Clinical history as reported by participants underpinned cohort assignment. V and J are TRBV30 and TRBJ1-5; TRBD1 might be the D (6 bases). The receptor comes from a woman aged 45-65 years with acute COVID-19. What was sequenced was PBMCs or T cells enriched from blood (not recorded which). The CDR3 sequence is CAWSFGTGLDQPQHF. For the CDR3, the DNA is TGTGCCTGGAGCTTCGGTACAGGGTTAGATCAGCCCCAGCATTTT.